The sample holds many counts of the clone carrying this T cell receptor (beta chain). As yet, its antigen is unknown. TCRdb used MiXCR to reprocess the reads, holding one entry per CDR3 protein. Of 310,000 or so distinct CDR3 sequences detected, 15% to 20% appear once; the ten largest clones hold around 11%. Germline V gene data show CDR1 as DFQATT and CDR2 as SNEGSKA (reference sequence). The CDR3 is made up of 15 amino acids. V was clipped by 0 bases and J by 0 bases, with 9 bases between them. The data are from a study of T cell repertoires in cytomegalovirus infection. About the study: Evidence of both CMV infection and a matching HLA type came from public TCR beta signatures. Overall study results and limits: Cumulative frequency (of public TCR beta family members) identified carriers of CMV plus the relevant HLA. HLA-C-restricted TCR beta clonotypes specific for CMV led the ex vivo response.

The chain is built from TRBV20-1 and TRBJ1-3; D gene unclear. Sequences were obtained from PBMCs. This clonotype originated in a human donor in good health (CMV status not recorded). Some clones in this sample may be carry-over from other donors' samples. CDR3 protein: CSARERGVSGNTIYF. The DNA of the CDR3 is TGCAGTGCTAGAGAACGGGGAGTCTCTGGAAACACCATATATTTT.